What follows are 6 T cell receptor beta chains derived from one specimen sequenced in a study of CD8 T cells in Susac syndrome. cDNA came from roughly 0.5 to 1 ug RNA primed by random hexamers. In TCRdb, the immunoSEQ multiplex PCR reads were re-called with MiXCR into one record per CDR3 protein. The sample lists about 190,000 distinct CDR3 sequences, approximately 95% occurring once. Sample: CD8+ T cells from PBMCs. These receptors were collected from a human donor with Susac syndrome.

This chain connects TRBV20-1 to TRBJ2-7, with D perhaps TRBD1 or TRBD2 (6 bases each). Germline CDR1 and CDR2: DFQATT and SNEGSKA (reference sequence). The germline V and J ends were trimmed by 3 bases and 0 bases, with 12 bases remaining between them. CDR3 length: 14 residues. The CDR3 DNA follows: TGCAGTGCTAGCGGGGGCAGGAGCTCCTACGAGCAGTACTTC. Its translation is CSASGGRSSYEQYF.

This chain connects TRBV11-2 to TRBJ2-6; TRBD1 matches at 10 bases. The V gene's germline CDR1 is SGHAT and CDR2 FQNNGV. V was clipped by 4 bases and J by 0 bases; unmatched bases: 6. The CDR3 has 18 amino acids. This CDR3 is CASSSWTGGSSGANVLTF. The CDR3 DNA reads TGTGCCAGCAGCTCCTGGACAGGGGGTAGCTCTGGGGCCAACGTCCTGACTTTC.

This sequence joins TRBV20-1 and TRBJ2-3, with 7 bases that match TRBD1. CDR1 and CDR2 from the germline V gene are DFQATT and SNEGSKA (reference sequence). Losses at the gene ends were 7 bases for V and 6 bases for J; bases not matched to a gene: 10. This CDR3 is 13 amino acids long. CDR3 amino acids: CSEHQQGTDTQYF. For the CDR3, the DNA is TGCAGTGAACACCAACAGGGGACCGATACGCAGTATTTT.

V usage is TRBV29-1 and J usage is TRBJ2-7, with 8 bases aligning to TRBD1. Trimming cost V 4 bases and J 3 bases; bases outside gene matches: 5. Germline V gene sequence: CDR1 SQVTM, CDR2 ANQGSEA. This CDR3 is 13 amino acids long. The CDR3 DNA reads TGCAGCGTTGGAGGGACAGGCTTCTACGAGCAGTACTTC. It yields the protein CSVGGTGFYEQYF.

The chain is built from TRBV3-1 and TRBJ1-1; D is undetermined. The CDR3 is 14 amino acids. From germline, CDR1 is LGHDT and CDR2 YNNKEL (reference sequence). V shed 0 bases and J shed 0 bases, with 5 bases lying between them. CDR3: CASSQELLNTEAFF. The CDR3, as DNA: TGTGCCAGCAGCCAAGAGCTGCTGAACACTGAAGCTTTCTTT.

The gene calls are TRBV5-6 and TRBJ2-5; 8 positions agree with TRBD1. This CDR3 is built from 16 residues. Germline V CDR1 and CDR2: SGHDT, YYEEEE. V was pared by 4 bases and J by 5 bases, with 13 bases of the junction left unmatched. CDR3 loop: CASSPPGQGGDETQYF. CDR3 DNA sequence: TGTGCCAGCAGCCCGCCAGGACAGGGAGGCGATGAGACCCAGTACTTC.